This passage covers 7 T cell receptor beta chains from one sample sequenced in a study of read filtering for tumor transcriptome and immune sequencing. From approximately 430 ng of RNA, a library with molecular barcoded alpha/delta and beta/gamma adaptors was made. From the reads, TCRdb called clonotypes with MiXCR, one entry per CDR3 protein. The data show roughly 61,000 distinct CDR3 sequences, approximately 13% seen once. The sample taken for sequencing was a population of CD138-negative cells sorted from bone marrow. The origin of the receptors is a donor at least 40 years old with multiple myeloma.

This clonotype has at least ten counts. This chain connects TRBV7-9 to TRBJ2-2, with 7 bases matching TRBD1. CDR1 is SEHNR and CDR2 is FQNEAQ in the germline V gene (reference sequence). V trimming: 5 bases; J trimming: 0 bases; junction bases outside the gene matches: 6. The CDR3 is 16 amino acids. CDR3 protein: CASSRFQGANTGELFF. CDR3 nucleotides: TGTGCCAGCAGCCGATTCCAGGGGGCGAACACCGGGGAGCTGTTTTTT.

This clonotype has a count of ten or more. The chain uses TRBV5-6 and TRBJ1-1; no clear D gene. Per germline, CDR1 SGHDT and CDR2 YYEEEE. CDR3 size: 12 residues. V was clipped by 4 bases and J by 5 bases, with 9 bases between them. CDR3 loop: CASSLTGTEAFF. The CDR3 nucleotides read TGTGCCAGCAGCCTGACGGGGACTGAAGCTTTCTTT.

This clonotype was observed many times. The CDR3 DNA reads TGTGCCAGCATCAAAGGAGGCGGTAACACCATATATTTT. Translating gives CASIKGGGNTIYF. This chain connects TRBV6-5 to TRBJ1-3; D unclear. Germline V lookup: CDR1 MNHEY, CDR2 SVGAGI. The V end was cut by 7 bases, the J end by 7 bases, with 14 bases between. The CDR3 loop spans 13 amino acids.

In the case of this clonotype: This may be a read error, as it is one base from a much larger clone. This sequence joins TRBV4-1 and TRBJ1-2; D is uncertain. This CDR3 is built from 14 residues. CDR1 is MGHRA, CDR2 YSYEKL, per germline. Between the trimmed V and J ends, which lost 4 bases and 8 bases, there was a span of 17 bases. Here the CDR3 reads CASSREPTLGGYTF. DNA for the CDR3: TGCGCCAGCAGCCGAGAGCCCACGTTAGGGGGCTACACCTTC.

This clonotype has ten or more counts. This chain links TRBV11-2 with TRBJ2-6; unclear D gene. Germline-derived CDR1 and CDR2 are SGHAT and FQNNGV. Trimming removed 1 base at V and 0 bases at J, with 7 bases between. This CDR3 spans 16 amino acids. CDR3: CASSLAGPSGANVLTF. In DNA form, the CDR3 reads TGTGCCAGCAGCTTAGCAGGACCCTCTGGGGCCAACGTCCTGACTTTC.

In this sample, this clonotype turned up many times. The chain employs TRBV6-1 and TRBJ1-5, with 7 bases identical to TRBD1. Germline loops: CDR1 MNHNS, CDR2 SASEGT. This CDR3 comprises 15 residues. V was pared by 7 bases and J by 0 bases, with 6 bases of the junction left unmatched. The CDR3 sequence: CASTRGGNSNQPQHF. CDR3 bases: TGTGCCAGCACCAGGGGGGGAAATAGCAATCAGCCCCAGCATTTT.

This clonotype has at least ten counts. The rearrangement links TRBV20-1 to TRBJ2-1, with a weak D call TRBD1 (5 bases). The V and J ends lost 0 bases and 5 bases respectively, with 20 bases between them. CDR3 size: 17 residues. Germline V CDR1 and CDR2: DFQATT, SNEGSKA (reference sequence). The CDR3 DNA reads TGCAGTGCTAGAGATCCCCAGGCAGGGTTAGATGACAATGAGCAGTTCTTC. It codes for CSARDPQAGLDDNEQFF.